This is a list of T cell receptor beta chains from one sample in a study of cytomegalovirus exposure and HLA in healthy donors. Assay used: immunoSEQ multiplex PCR; TCRdb lists only in-frame clones, some missing. The sample yields about 150,000 clones, about 85% seen once. Input material: PBMCs. The receptors derive from a woman aged 18 to 35 in good health and CMV-seronegative. Both conserved end residues are part of each CDR3.

V,length,J,CDR3
TRBV28,14,TRBJ2-7,CASGIQGNFYEQYF
TRBV9,16,TRBJ2-2,CASSVAYGGGTGELFF
TRBV28,15,TRBJ2-3,CALGSSGGPTDTQYF
TRBV7-9,13,TRBJ2-7,CASTLAGSYEQYF
TRBV9,15,TRBJ2-7,CASGAEDRTIYEQYF
TRBV2,14,TRBJ2-1,CASSGGGGGNEQFF
TRBV6-5,15,TRBJ1-1,CASSSRQGLNTEAFF
TRBV9,16,TRBJ2-3,CASSVVDRGLTDTQYF
TRBV4-1,18,TRBJ2-7,CASSQSWHGAGATWEQYF
TRBV28,15,TRBJ1-1,CASSQRGGGAGEAFF
TRBV11-1,13,TRBJ1-2,CASSPGQGYGYTF
TRBV29-1,13,-,CSVDIPLGDEQYF
TRBV30,12,TRBJ2-5,CAWSVDGETQYF
TRBV19,14,TRBJ2-3,CASSIVEGTDTQYF
TRBV2,15,TRBJ2-2,CASSRQGRGTGELFF
TRBV28,16,TRBJ1-2,CASSSPGQGDGYGYTF
TRBV30,19,TRBJ1-4,CAWSVSRDNLRVANEKLFF
TRBV27,13,TRBJ1-5,CASSPRGSQPQHF
TRBV6-6,14,TRBJ2-1,CASRPDFTNNEQFF
TRBV6-1,16,TRBJ2-3,CASSVALAGGADTQYF
TRBV19,15,TRBJ1-4,CASSIPGRVGEKLFF
TRBV20-1,10,TRBJ1-2,CSVEHYGYTF
TRBV7-9,16,TRBJ2-7,CSSSLVQAGGLYEQYF
TRBV2,17,TRBJ2-1,CASSDGEEGDWYNEQFF
TRBV7-9,17,TRBJ2-1,CASSPRTSPLRYNEQFF
TRBV9,14,TRBJ2-5,CASSPRAREETQYF
TRBV5-1,14,TRBJ1-1,CASSLSVGNTEAFF
TRBV28,16,TRBJ2-7,CASSRSGLAGLYEQYF
TRBV5-1,15,TRBJ2-2,CASSLDGGNTGELFF
TRBV4-3,19,TRBJ2-7,CASSQDGGLAGGSSYEQYF
TRBV7-9,13,TRBJ1-2,CASSLGQVYGYTF
TRBV5-1,15,TRBJ2-5,CASSFEGTGGETQYF
TRBV12-5,12,TRBJ1-5,CASGSAFQPQHF
TRBV19,12,TRBJ2-3,CASSRSEDTQYF
TRBV10-3,16,TRBJ2-2,CATYNTGTGNTGELFF